This TCR beta chain was obtained from a study of cytomegalovirus exposure and HLA in healthy donors. Looked up from germline, CDR1 is SQVTM and CDR2 is ANQGSEA. V shed 6 bases and J shed 8 bases, with 16 bases lying between them. The CDR3 is 12 residues long. This PCR relied on a set of 60 Vbeta primers and 13 Jbeta primers. Study processing details: Some 10 million shared chains were among the approximately 76 million unique TCR beta chains that a later analysis counted. Generated by immunoSEQ multiplex PCR, the TCRdb table keeps only in-frame clones and is missing some. V and J calls and clone size are copied from that table; D and trimming were computed from the DNA. The sample shows roughly 100,000 clones, 75% of them seen only once.

Specimen: PBMCs. The sequence derives from a middle-aged man in good health and CMV-seronegative. The chain has TRBV29-1 and TRBJ1-2; a weak D match, TRBD1 (5 bases). CDR3 sequence (DNA): TGCAGCGTCGCCGTAGGGGCGCTCGGCTACACCTTC. Protein product: CSVAVGALGYTF.